The 14 T cell receptor beta chains listed next were all sequenced from one sample in a study of human T cells and chemical hapten exposure. TCRdb reprocessed the RACE reads via MiXCR and lists one record per CDR3 protein. The profile shows 380,000 or so distinct CDR3 sequences, approximately 5.8% of them singletons. The time point is: pre-sensitization, week 0. The treatment: therapeutic diphenylcyclopropenone sensitization with weekly scalp DPC. This specimen consisted of whole blood, obtained in connection with sensitization to the hapten diphenylcyclopropenone (DPC). The receptor source for this set is a woman between 18 and 30 years old with alopecia areata. Some clones in this sample may be carry-over from other donors' samples.

Concerning this clonotype: Given a much more abundant clone one base away, this may be a read error. The V call is TRBV24-1, the J call TRBJ2-3, with D perhaps TRBD1 (7 bases). Germline CDR1 reads KGHDR; CDR2 reads SFDVKD. V was pared by 4 bases and J by 8 bases, with 36 bases between. The CDR3 contains 21 residues. DNA of the CDR3: TGTGCCACCAGTGACGCCAAGACAGGGAGGTATGCACCGAGATTATCAGGTACGCAGTATTTT. This gives the protein CATSDAKTGRYAPRLSGTQYF.

A remark on this clonotype: This could be a read error, since a much larger clone is one nucleotide away. This rearrangement joins TRBV28 to TRBJ2-1; D may be TRBD1 (6 bases). Looked up from germline, CDR1 is MDHEN and CDR2 is SYDVKM. The CDR3 has 12 amino acids. Trimming shortened V by 8 bases and J by 10 bases, and 15 bases separated the two germline ends. The CDR3 region is CASFTNREEQFF. CDR3 nucleotide sequence: TGTGCCAGCTTTACGAACAGGGAAGAGCAGTTCTTC.

This clonotype was counted only a few times. CDR3 nucleotides: TGTGCCAGCAGCCAAGATCGCCCGGGGGAAAGTGAGGGTCGGAGGGAGACCCAGTACTTC. Translated: CASSQDRPGESEGRRETQYF. The chain has TRBV3-1 and TRBJ2-5; D perhaps matches TRBD2 (6 bases). The V gene's germline CDR1 is LGHDT and CDR2 YNNKEL (reference sequence). This CDR3 has 20 residues. Trimming removed 0 bases from V and 5 bases from J, with 28 bases in between.

This chain connects TRBV3-1 to TRBJ1-1; unclear D gene. The CDR3 spans 12 residues. Germline CDR1 LGHDT, CDR2 YNNKEL (reference sequence). The V end lost 2 bases, the J end lost 11 bases, and 12 bases lay between the germline ends. The CDR3: CASSQPEGAAFF. CDR3 DNA: TGTGCCAGCAGCCAACCGGAGGGAGCGGCTTTCTTT.

About this clonotype: A much larger clonotype is one base distant, so this may be a read error. The chain links TRBV28 to TRBJ1-2, with D hard to call. The CDR3 has 11 residues. CDR1 MDHEN and CDR2 SYDVKM come from the germline V gene. CDR3 loop: CASRLNYSYTF. The CDR3 DNA sequence: TGTGCCAGCAGGCTTAACTATAGCTACACCTTC.

This clonotype has ten or more counts. This CDR3 is CASRGQNTDTQYF. In DNA form, the CDR3 reads TGTGCCAGCCGGGGGCAGAACACAGATACGCAGTATTTT. This chain joins TRBV6-1 and TRBJ2-3; possibly TRBD1 or TRBD2 for D (6 bases each). Trimming pared 8 bases from V and 2 bases from J, leaving 11 bases between. Germline CDR1 and CDR2: MNHNS and SASEGT. The CDR3 spans 13 residues.

There are a few counts of this clonotype. The chain is built from TRBV6-5 and TRBJ2-3, with 8 bases matching TRBD2. The CDR3 runs to 17 residues. CDR1 is MNHEY and CDR2 is SVGAGI in the germline V gene. The ends lost 2 bases at V and 0 bases at J; junction bases unmatched: 7. For the CDR3, the DNA is TGTGCCAGCAGTTACCGGGGCGGGGGGACTAGCACAGATACGCAGTATTTT. Its protein product is CASSYRGGGTSTDTQYF.

The chain joins TRBV5-1 to TRBJ2-4, with 7 bases aligning to TRBD2. Germline assignment: CDR1 SGHRS and CDR2 YFSETQ. The CDR3 runs to 16 residues. Germline trimming cut 4 bases from V and 7 bases from J; bases unmatched to any gene: 14. The CDR3 bases are TGCGCCAGCAGCCGATTTATGGGAGGGCGACGGAACATTCAGTACTTC. Translation: CASSRFMGGRRNIQYF.

This clonotype came up many times. The genes are TRBV18 and TRBJ2-3; TRBD1 or TRBD2 may be the D gene (5 bases each). The CDR3 totals 15 residues. CDR1 is KGHSH, CDR2 LQKENI, per germline. V was trimmed by 0 bases and J by 4 bases, leaving 11 bases between them. This CDR3 is CASSPPTGHPDTQYF. CDR3 nucleotides: TGTGCCAGCTCACCACCAACGGGGCATCCAGATACGCAGTATTTT.

On this clonotype: This clone may be a read error of a much larger clone one base away. V and J are TRBV2 and TRBJ1-6; D is uncertain. The CDR3 extends over 12 amino acids. Germline V gene lookup returns CDR1 SNHLY and CDR2 FYNNEI. The CDR3 DNA reads as TGTGCCAGCAGGCTTGACAATTCACCCATCCACTTT. It encodes CASRLDNSPIHF.

This clonotype has a count of ten or more. This sequence joins TRBV5-1 and TRBJ2-7, with a possible D match to TRBD1 (6 bases). The length of the CDR3 is 14 residues. Germline CDR1 and CDR2: SGHRS and YFSETQ. V gave up 4 bases and J gave up 5 bases, with 16 bases separating them. The CDR3 protein is CASSIRQDSHEQYF. The CDR3 DNA reads TGCGCCAGCAGCATCCGACAGGATTCCCACGAGCAGTACTTC.

The genes are TRBV19 and TRBJ1-1; 8 positions match TRBD1. Germline lookup yields CDR1 LNHDA and CDR2 SQIVND (reference sequence). J gave up 4 bases and V 3 bases, and 1 base lay outside the gene matches. The CDR3 is made up of 13 amino acids. The CDR3 DNA reads TGTGCCAGTAGTATCGGACAGGGCACTGAAGCTTTCTTT. Residues: CASSIGQGTEAFF.

This clonotype was picked up a small number of times. The V and J genes are TRBV3-1 and TRBJ1-1; the D is unclear. Trimming shortened V by 0 bases and J by 4 bases, and 9 bases separated the two germline ends. The germline gives CDR1 LGHDT, CDR2 YNNKEL (reference sequence). The CDR3 runs to 14 residues. The CDR3 protein is CASSQDWDTTEAFF. CDR3 in DNA: TGTGCCAGCAGCCAAGATTGGGATACCACTGAAGCTTTCTTT. Looking up the rest from reference TRBV3-1 and TRBJ1-1 gives the full variable domain: DTAVSQTPKYLVTQMGNDKSIKCEQNLGHDTMYWYKQDSKKFLKIMFSYNNKELIINETVPNRFSPKSPDKAHLNLHINSLELGDSAVYFCASSQDWDTTEAFFGQGTRLTVV.

This clonotype was counted at least ten times. This sequence joins TRBV11-2 and TRBJ1-1, with a tentative D call TRBD1 (6 bases). Germline V lookup: CDR1 SGHAT, CDR2 FQNNGV. Deletions cut 5 bases from V and 11 bases from J, with 15 bases between. This CDR3 comprises 12 residues. CDR3 protein: CASSRNRDVAFF. For the CDR3, the DNA is TGTGCCAGCAGCCGAAACAGGGACGTGGCTTTCTTT. Looking up the rest from reference TRBV11-2 and TRBJ1-1 gives the full variable domain: EAGVAQSPRYKIIEKRQSVAFWCNPISGHATLYWYQQILGQGPKLLIQFQNNGVVDDSQLPKDRFSAERLKGVDSTLKIQPAKLEDSAVYLCASSRNRDVAFFGQGTRLTVV.